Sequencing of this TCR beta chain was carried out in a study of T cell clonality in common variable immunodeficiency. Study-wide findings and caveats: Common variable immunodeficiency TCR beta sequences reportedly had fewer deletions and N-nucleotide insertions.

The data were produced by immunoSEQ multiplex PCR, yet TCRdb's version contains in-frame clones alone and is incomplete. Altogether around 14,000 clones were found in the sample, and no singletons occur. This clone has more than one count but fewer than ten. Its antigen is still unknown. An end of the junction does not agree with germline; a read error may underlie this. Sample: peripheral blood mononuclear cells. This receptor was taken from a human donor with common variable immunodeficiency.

The CDR3 bases that were read are TGTGCTAGCAGCCAACAGGGGATTCAAGAGACC. It yields the protein CASSQQGIQET. The entire CDR3 sequence reads CASSQQGIQETQYF. The chain joins TRBV7-7 to TRBJ2-5; 7 positions agree with TRBD1. The read ends 3 residues early relative to the CDR3; the germline J gene fills the gap. Looked up from germline, CDR1 is SSHAT and CDR2 is FNYEAQ (reference sequence). The CDR3 is 14 residues long.